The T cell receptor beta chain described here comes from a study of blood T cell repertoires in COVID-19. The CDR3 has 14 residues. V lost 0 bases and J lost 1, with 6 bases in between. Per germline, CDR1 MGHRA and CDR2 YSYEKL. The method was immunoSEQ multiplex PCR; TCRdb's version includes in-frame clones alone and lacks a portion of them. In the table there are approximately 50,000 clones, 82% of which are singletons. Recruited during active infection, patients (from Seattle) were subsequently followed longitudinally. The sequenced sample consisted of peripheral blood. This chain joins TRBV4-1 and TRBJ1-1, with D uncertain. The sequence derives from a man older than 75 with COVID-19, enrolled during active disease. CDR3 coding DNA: TGCGCCAGCAGCCAAGATATCTCGAACACTGAAGCTTTCTTT. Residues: CASSQDISNTEAFF.